The 10 T cell receptor beta chains below all came from one sample that was sequenced in a study of cytomegalovirus exposure and HLA in healthy donors. Primers for the PCR totalled 60 Vbeta and 13 Jbeta. Using immunoSEQ multiplex PCR, the repertoire was profiled, and TCRdb retains in-frame clones only, with some absent. This sample yields 130,000 to 150,000 clones, of which approximately 78% are seen a single time; about 2.9% belongs to the top ten. Sequencing was done on a sample of PBMCs. The receptors were gathered from a man in his forties in good health and CMV-seropositive.

This clone showed up just once. The chain combines TRBV6-6 with TRBJ2-3, with a possible D match to TRBD2 (5 bases). This CDR3 comprises 15 residues. Germline CDR1 reads MNHNY; CDR2 reads SVGAGI (reference sequence). V was shortened by 0 bases and J by 1 base, with 8 bases between the two germline ends. Here the CDR3 DNA reads TGTGCCAGCAGTTACTCGCCGCGGGGCACAGATACGCAGTATTTT. This gives the protein CASSYSPRGTDTQYF.

The chain has TRBV19 and TRBJ2-7; TRBD1 agrees at 8 bases. The V and J ends lost 3 bases and 2 bases, in that order; junction bases with no gene match: 6. Per germline, CDR1 LNHDA and CDR2 SQIVND (reference sequence). The CDR3 loop spans 15 amino acids. CDR3 in DNA: TGTGCCAGTAGTATGAGGGACAGGCCGACCTACGAGCAGTACTTC. Translation gives CASSMRDRPTYEQYF.

The gene calls are TRBV28 and TRBJ2-7; the match to TRBD2 covers 11 bases. CDR3 length equals 15 residues. Germline V gene sequence: CDR1 MDHEN, CDR2 SYDVKM. J gave up 6 bases and V 7 bases, and 11 bases lay outside the gene matches. CDR3 residues: CASTLAGGGGREQYF. The DNA of the CDR3 is TGTGCCAGCACGTTAGCGGGAGGGGGCGGGCGCGAGCAGTACTTC.

The chain is built from TRBV7-9 and TRBJ2-3, with 7 bases identical to TRBD2. This CDR3 has 13 residues. Per the germline V gene, CDR1 is SEHNR and CDR2 is FQNEAQ (reference sequence). Trimming cost V 5 bases and J 8 bases; bases outside gene matches: 7. The CDR3 nucleotides read TGTGCCAGCAGCCCCCCTAGCGGCTTTACGCAGTATTTT. Translating gives CASSPPSGFTQYF.

The gene calls are TRBV29-1 and TRBJ2-5, with 7 bases identical to TRBD2. CDR1 is SQVTM and CDR2 is ANQGSEA in the germline V gene. The junction had 2 bases not matched to a gene; V was cut back by 5 bases and J by 5 bases. This CDR3 comprises 11 residues. The CDR3 protein is CSVLGGETQYF. DNA for the CDR3: TGCAGCGTTCTGGGGGGGGAGACCCAGTACTTC.

The CDR3 here is CASGAGTEAYEQYF. CDR3 DNA sequence: TGTGCTAGTGGGGCCGGGACAGAGGCCTACGAGCAGTACTTC. The J gene is TRBJ2-7, the V gene TRBV12-5, with 7 nucleotides matching TRBD1. V shed 6 bases and J 2 bases; nucleotides not matched to a gene: 7. From germline, CDR1 is LGHNT and CDR2 FRNRAP. CDR3 length equals 14 residues.

The chain has TRBV11-1 and TRBJ1-4; D not resolved. CDR1 and CDR2 from the germline V gene are SGHAT and FQDESV (reference sequence). V gave up 5 bases and J gave up 9 bases, with 13 bases separating them. The CDR3 covers 13 residues. CDR3 sequence reads: CASSPGRLQKLFF. CDR3 coding DNA: TGTGCCAGCAGCCCTGGTAGACTCCAAAAACTGTTTTTT.

In its sample, this clone was seen a few times. The CDR3 sequence: CASSQASTSGLNIQYF. The CDR3 coding sequence is TGTGCCAGCAGCCAAGCTTCGACTAGCGGCCTAAACATTCAGTACTTC. J is TRBJ2-4 and V is TRBV9, with 9 bases lining up with TRBD2. There are 16 residues in the CDR3. Germline V gene sequence: CDR1 SGDLS, CDR2 YYNGEE. V lost 4 bases to trimming and J lost 6 bases; unmatched junction nucleotides: 11. The variable domain in full, completed from reference TRBV9 and TRBJ2-4, reads DSGVTQTPKHLITATGQRVTLRCSPRSGDLSVYWYQQSLDQGLQFLIQYYNGEERAKGNILERFSAQQFPDLHSELNLSSLELGDSALYFCASSQASTSGLNIQYFGAGTRLSVL.

The chain has TRBV7-2 and TRBJ2-2; 9 nucleotides align to TRBD1. There are 16 residues in the CDR3. Trimming removed 2 bases from V and 2 bases from J; junction bases left unmatched: 3. Per germline, CDR1 SGHTA and CDR2 FQGNSA. The CDR3 nucleotides are TGTGCCAGCAGCTTAACAGGGGGCGGAAACACCGGGGAGCTGTTTTTT. Translation: CASSLTGGGNTGELFF.

Worth noting for this clone: One end of the junction does not line up with germline, which may come from a read error. V usage is TRBV7-9 and J usage is TRBJ2-1, with 7 positions matching TRBD2. Germline V gene sequence: CDR1 SEHNR, CDR2 FQNEAQ (reference sequence). This CDR3 is built from 17 residues. CDR3 residues: CSSSPKRDYWGGNEQFF. The CDR3 coding sequence is TGTTCCAGCAGCCCCAAGCGGGACTACTGGGGGGGGAATGAGCAGTTCTTC.